Each of the 5 T cell receptor beta chains below was sequenced from the same sample in a study of T cell changes during pregnancy in multiple sclerosis. TCRdb keeps only in-frame clones here, not all; method: immunoSEQ multiplex PCR. The sample contains tens of thousands of clones, roughly 87% of which appear only once. Sequenced here: CD8+ T cells from peripheral blood mononuclear cells, sampled after pregnancy. Source of these receptors: a female donor with multiple sclerosis, enrolled in a pregnancy study.

The chain combines TRBV11-2 with TRBJ2-7, with 9 nucleotides matching TRBD2. With V trimmed by 2 bases and J by 7 bases, 12 bases remained unmatched. The CDR3 runs to 16 residues. Germline assignment: CDR1 SGHAT and CDR2 FQNNGV. CDR3: CASSLNLLAGAGEQYF. CDR3 in DNA: TGTGCCAGCAGCTTAAATCTCTTAGCGGGAGCGGGGGAGCAGTACTTC.

The V call is TRBV5-4, the J call TRBJ2-7; TRBD1 matches 8 bases. Trimming cost V 5 bases and J 3 bases; bases outside gene matches: 10. Germline-derived CDR1 and CDR2 are SGHNT and YYREEE (reference sequence). The CDR3 consists of 15 residues. Here the CDR3 DNA reads TGTGCCAGCAGTGACCCGGGACAGGCGATCTACGAGCAGTACTTC. The encoded protein is CASSDPGQAIYEQYF.

The V and J genes are TRBV13 and TRBJ2-7; 11 positions agree with TRBD2. Trimming cost V 1 base and J 0 bases; bases outside gene matches: 5. Per germline, CDR1 PRHDT and CDR2 FYEKMQ (reference sequence). The CDR3 totals 17 residues. CDR3 nucleotides: TGTGCCAGCAGCTTAGCCCATGGGACTAGCGGCTCCTACGAGCAGTACTTC. As protein: CASSLAHGTSGSYEQYF.

This chain uses TRBV28 with TRBJ1-1, with 7 bases fitting TRBD1. This CDR3 comprises 14 residues. Germline CDR1 reads MDHEN; CDR2 reads SYDVKM. Losses at the gene ends were 3 bases for V and 3 bases for J; bases not matched to a gene: 4. The CDR3 loop reads CASSLWQGDTEAFF. The CDR3 DNA follows: TGTGCCAGCAGTTTGTGGCAGGGGGACACTGAAGCTTTCTTT.

The chain has TRBV19 and TRBJ2-7, with 9 nucleotides matching TRBD2. The CDR3 contains 18 residues. V was pared by 3 bases and J by 0 bases, with 12 bases of the junction left unmatched. From germline, CDR1 is LNHDA and CDR2 SQIVND (reference sequence). CDR3: CASSMEGSGRSYSYEQYF. The CDR3 DNA follows: TGTGCCAGTAGTATGGAGGGAAGCGGGAGGTCGTACTCCTACGAGCAGTACTTC. The full variable domain, completed using reference TRBV19 and TRBJ2-7, is DGGITQSPKYLFRKEGQNVTLSCEQNLNHDAMYWYRQDPGQGLRLIYYSQIVNDFQKGDIAEGYSVSREKKESFPLTVTSAQKNPTAFYLCASSMEGSGRSYSYEQYFGPGTRLTVT.